This entry lists 20 T cell receptor beta chains sequenced from one sample in a study of T cells in Graves' hyperthyroidism and ophthalmopathy (dated by TCRdb to the late 2010s). Library construction relied on multiplex PCR. The run used an Illumina HiSeq 2000. The TCR beta CDR3 regions were amplified from RNA transcripts. The first round of RT-PCR for the TCR CDR3 was performed with the HTBI primer set and the Qiagen OneStep RT-PCR kit. In-frame beta chains were kept once TCRdb had trimmed the public reads at Q25 with fastp and called clones with MiXCR. Under each unique CDR3 protein, matching rows form one entry showing the most common genes and DNA. Recorded for this sample are 300,000 to 450,000 distinct CDR3 sequences; roughly 13% of them occurred a single time. The ten largest account for 9.2% of the sample. Material for sequencing was blood. These receptors originate from a woman between 18 and 29 years old with Graves' hyperthyroidism.

This clonotype showed up many times. The chain carries TRBV11-1 and TRBJ2-1; D is possibly TRBD2 (5 bases). The CDR3 runs to 15 residues. Trimming removed 5 bases at V and 0 bases at J, with 11 bases between. Germline loops: CDR1 SGHAT, CDR2 FQDESV (reference sequence). The DNA for the CDR3 is TGTGCCAGCAGCGTCACTAGTGGCTCCTACAATGAGCAGTTCTTC. It translates to CASSVTSGSYNEQFF. Looking up the rest from reference TRBV11-1 and TRBJ2-1 gives the full variable domain: EAEVAQSPRYKITEKSQAVAFWCDPISGHATLYWYRQILGQGPELLVQFQDESVVDDSQLPKDRFSAERLKGVDSTLKIQPAELGDSAMYLCASSVTSGSYNEQFFGPGTRLTVL.

This clonotype was recorded at least ten times. The CDR3 nucleotides are TGTGCCAGCAGCCCCCCCGGGACCCACCGCCATGGCTACACCTTC. It is translated as CASSPPGTHRHGYTF. V gene TRBV3-1 combines with J gene TRBJ1-2, with D possibly matching TRBD1 (5 bases). The CDR3 is made up of 15 amino acids. V shed 4 bases and J shed 6 bases, with 18 bases lying between them. Germline V gives CDR1 LGHDT, CDR2 YNNKEL (reference sequence).

This clonotype came up a few times. This chain links TRBV9 with TRBJ2-3; the D gene is possibly TRBD1 (6 bases). Germline V CDR1 and CDR2: SGDLS, YYNGEE. The CDR3 runs 13 residues. The germline V and J ends were trimmed by 5 bases and 4 bases, with 11 bases remaining between them. CDR3 DNA: TGTGCCAGCAGTACAGGGTTCCCAGATACGCAGTATTTT. This sequence encodes CASSTGFPDTQYF.

This clonotype came up many times. The V and J genes are TRBV6-1 and TRBJ1-6; D gene unclear. The CDR3 contains 13 residues. Between the trimmed V and J ends, which lost 5 bases and 10 bases, there was a span of 12 bases. Germline CDR1 MNHNS, CDR2 SASEGT. For the CDR3, the DNA is TGTGCCAGCAGTAGCTGGGGTGGATCACCCCTCCACTTT. Translated, it gives CASSSWGGSPLHF.

A note on this clonotype: This may come from a read error, since a much larger clone is one base off. V is TRBV6-9 and J is TRBJ2-1; D is possibly TRBD2 (5 bases). There are 15 residues in the CDR3. The germline V gene has CDR1 MNHGY and CDR2 SVAAGI. The DNA of the CDR3 is TGTGCCAGCAGTTACGGGCCCCCGGGATACAATGAGCGGTTCTTC. It translates to CASSYGPPGYNERFF.

This clonotype has just a few counts. This chain links TRBV13 with TRBJ1-4; tentative D call: TRBD1 (6 bases). From germline, CDR1 is PRHDT and CDR2 FYEKMQ (reference sequence). Trimming left V 6 bases short and J 4 bases short, with 18 bases between. The CDR3 has 16 amino acids. CDR3 region: CASSQAGGRHNEKLFF. For the CDR3, the DNA is TGTGCCAGCAGTCAGGCGGGGGGGCGCCATAATGAAAAACTGTTTTTT.

This clonotype was counted ten times or more. The V call is TRBV7-9, the J call TRBJ2-1; 9 bases fit TRBD2. This CDR3 spans 14 amino acids. V trimming: 4 bases; J trimming: 10 bases; junction bases outside the gene matches: 8. Germline V gene lookup returns CDR1 SEHNR and CDR2 FQNEAQ (reference sequence). CDR3 sequence reads: CASSYGTSIWEQFF. In DNA, the CDR3 is TGTGCCAGCAGCTACGGGACTAGCATTTGGGAGCAGTTCTTC. The variable domain in full, completed from reference TRBV7-9 and TRBJ2-1, reads DTGVSQNPRHKITKRGQNVTFRCDPISEHNRLYWYRQTLGQGPEFLTYFQNEAQLEKSRLLSDRFSAERPKGSFSTLEIQRTEQGDSAMYLCASSYGTSIWEQFFGPGTRLTVL.

The table lists this clonotype with many counts. J is TRBJ1-2 and V is TRBV7-2, with D hard to call. V lost 5 bases and J lost 7, with 20 bases in between. Germline loops: CDR1 SGHTA, CDR2 FQGNSA. This CDR3 is built from 15 residues. The CDR3 region is CASSLRTGELFGYTF. The DNA of the CDR3 is TGTGCCAGCAGCCTGCGGACCGGGGAATTGTTTGGCTACACCTTC.

The chain employs TRBV25-1 and TRBJ1-2, with 7 bases lining up with TRBD1. The CDR3 consists of 14 residues. J was trimmed by 7 bases and V by 1 base; bases with no gene match: 6. Germline values: CDR1 MGHDK, CDR2 SYGVNS. The CDR3 region is CASSEWGTGAGYTF. For the CDR3, the DNA is TGTGCCAGCAGTGAATGGGGAACAGGGGCTGGCTACACCTTC.

This clonotype was seen many times. Relative to the germline gene, one junction end is altered; a read error may explain this. The V gene is TRBV7-7, the J gene TRBJ2-1, with 9 bases matching TRBD2. CDR3 length: 15 residues. CDR1 SSHAT and CDR2 FNYEAQ come from the germline V gene (reference sequence). The CDR3 bases are TGTGCTAGCAGCTTTTTCCTAGCGGGATACAATGAGCAGTTCTTC. Its translation: CASSFFLAGYNEQFF.

This clonotype is medium-sized in the sample. The V and J genes are TRBV20-1 and TRBJ1-2; D possibly corresponds to TRBD1 (5 bases). V lost 4 bases to trimming and J lost 4 bases, with 7 bases between them. This CDR3 comprises 11 residues. Germline V gene lookup returns CDR1 DFQATT and CDR2 SNEGSKA (reference sequence). CDR3 DNA sequence: TGCAGTGCTACAGGGAGCTATGGCTACACCTTC. This encodes CSATGSYGYTF.

The J gene is TRBJ1-2, the V gene TRBV7-2, with no clear D. V lost 4 bases to trimming and J lost 8 bases, with 14 bases between them. Germline CDR1 reads SGHTA; CDR2 reads FQGNSA. The CDR3 is made up of 13 amino acids. In nucleotides, the CDR3 is TGTGCCAGCAGCTCCCGGGCCGTTGAAGGCTACACCTTC. This sequence encodes CASSSRAVEGYTF.

Ten or more counts support this clonotype. The chain joins TRBV3-1 to TRBJ2-3; 10 nucleotides line up with TRBD2. This CDR3 is built from 15 residues. Trimming cost V 4 bases and J 3 bases; bases outside gene matches: 4. CDR1 and CDR2 from the germline V gene are LGHDT and YNNKEL (reference sequence). Here the CDR3 reads CASSRAGGQTDTQYF. As DNA, the CDR3 is TGTGCCAGCAGCCGAGCGGGGGGGCAAACAGATACGCAGTATTTT.

This clonotype was counted ten times or more. The chain employs TRBV29-1 and TRBJ2-2, with 7 bases identical to TRBD1. This CDR3 has 14 amino acids. V lost 3 bases, J lost 2 bases, and 3 bases stayed unmatched. CDR1 and CDR2 from the germline V gene are SQVTM and ANQGSEA. For the CDR3, the DNA is TGCAGCGTTGAGGGACAGCAAAACACCGGGGAGCTGTTTTTT. Encoded protein: CSVEGQQNTGELFF.

This clonotype was recorded at least ten times. The V and J genes are TRBV27 and TRBJ1-1, with D possibly being TRBD1 (5 bases). There are 14 residues in the CDR3. Germline loops: CDR1 MNHEY, CDR2 SMNVEV (reference sequence). Trimming took 6 bases from V and 1 from J, leaving 12 bases between them. This CDR3 is CASSWGTANTEAFF. CDR3 nucleotides: TGTGCCAGCAGCTGGGGGACGGCGAACACTGAAGCTTTCTTT.

A few counts support this clonotype. The genes are TRBV5-1 and TRBJ2-1; unclear D gene. This CDR3 region has 13 residues. V gave up 1 base and J gave up 4 bases, with 6 bases separating them. Germline loops: CDR1 SGHRS, CDR2 YFSETQ. The CDR3 loop reads CASSLSQYNEQFF. The CDR3 DNA reads TGCGCCAGCAGCTTGAGCCAGTACAATGAGCAGTTCTTC. Combining the CDR3 with reference TRBV5-1 and TRBJ2-1 gives the whole variable domain KAGVTQTPRYLIKTRGQQVTLSCSPISGHRSVSWYQQTPGQGLQFLFEYFSETQRNKGNFPGRFSGRQFSNSRSEMNVSTLELGDSALYLCASSLSQYNEQFFGPGTRLTVL.

This clonotype was observed many times. This chain uses TRBV3-1 with TRBJ1-1; D gene unclear. V was clipped by 0 bases and J by 2 bases, with 10 bases between them. This CDR3 is built from 15 residues. Germline CDR1 reads LGHDT; CDR2 reads YNNKEL (reference sequence). DNA of the CDR3: TGTGCCAGCAGCCAAGATGGGCAGGCCAACACTGAAGCTTTCTTT. Protein: CASSQDGQANTEAFF.

This clonotype was picked up many times. This chain connects TRBV6-1 to TRBJ2-7; 7 nucleotides align to TRBD2. The CDR3 is 14 residues long. CDR1 and CDR2 (germline): MNHNS, SASEGT. V trimming: 6 bases; J trimming: 3 bases; junction bases outside the gene matches: 8. The CDR3 reads CASRVKGGGYEQYF. In DNA form, the CDR3 reads TGTGCCAGCAGAGTTAAGGGCGGGGGCTACGAGCAGTACTTC.

This clonotype came up many times. This chain connects TRBV5-6 to TRBJ2-2; D not certain. V lost 4 bases, J lost 8 bases, and 12 bases lay in between. From germline, CDR1 is SGHDT and CDR2 YYEEEE. The CDR3 has 13 amino acids. CDR3 residues: CASSQVNSGELFF. As DNA, the CDR3 is TGTGCCAGCAGCCAGGTTAACTCGGGGGAGCTGTTTTTT.

J is TRBJ2-1 and V is TRBV20-1; 10 bases match TRBD2. Per the germline V gene, CDR1 is DFQATT and CDR2 is SNEGSKA (reference sequence). V dropped 5 bases and J dropped 5; count of bases not matched to a gene: 6. This CDR3 region has 14 residues. In DNA, the CDR3 is TGCAGTGCTGTGGGGCTAGCGGGGGACAATGAGCAGTTCTTC. Its protein product is CSAVGLAGDNEQFF.